This TCR beta chain came from a study of blood T cell repertoires in COVID-19. The CDR3 is 16 residues long. The V and J ends lost 3 bases and 0 bases respectively, with 14 bases between them. Germline V CDR1 and CDR2: LGHNA, YSLEER. Clones were read by immunoSEQ multiplex PCR, and TCRdb kept only the in-frame ones, dropping some. The table shows 90,000 to 110,000 clones, with roughly 80% occurring only once. This sequence was found in an elderly woman with acute or convalescent COVID-19. The sequenced sample consisted of peripheral blood. The gene calls are TRBV4-3 and TRBJ1-1; D possibly corresponds to TRBD1 (5 bases). The CDR3 DNA follows: TGCGCCAGCAGCCACGCCTGGGGCGAGATGAACACTGAAGCTTTCTTT. This codes for CASSHAWGEMNTEAFF.